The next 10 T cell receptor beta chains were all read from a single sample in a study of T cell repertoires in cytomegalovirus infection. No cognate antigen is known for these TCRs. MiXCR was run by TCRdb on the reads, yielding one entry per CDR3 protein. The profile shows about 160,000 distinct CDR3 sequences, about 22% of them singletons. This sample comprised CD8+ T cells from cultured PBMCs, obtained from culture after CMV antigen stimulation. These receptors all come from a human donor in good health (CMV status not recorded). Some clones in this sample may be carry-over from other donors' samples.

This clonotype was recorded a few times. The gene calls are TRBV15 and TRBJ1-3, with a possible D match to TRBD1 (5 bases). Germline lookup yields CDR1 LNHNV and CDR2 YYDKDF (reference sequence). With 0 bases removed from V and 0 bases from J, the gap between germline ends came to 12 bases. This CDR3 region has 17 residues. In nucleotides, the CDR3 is TGTGCCACCAGCAGAGATGACGGGGCCCTCTCTGGAAACACCATATATTTT. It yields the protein CATSRDDGALSGNTIYF.

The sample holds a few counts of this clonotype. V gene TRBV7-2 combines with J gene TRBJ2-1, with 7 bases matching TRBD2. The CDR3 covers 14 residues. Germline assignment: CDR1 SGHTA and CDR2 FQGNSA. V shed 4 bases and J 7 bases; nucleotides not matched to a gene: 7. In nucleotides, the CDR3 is TGTGCCAGCAGCTCAAAATCTAGCGGAAATGAGCAGTTCTTC. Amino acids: CASSSKSSGNEQFF.

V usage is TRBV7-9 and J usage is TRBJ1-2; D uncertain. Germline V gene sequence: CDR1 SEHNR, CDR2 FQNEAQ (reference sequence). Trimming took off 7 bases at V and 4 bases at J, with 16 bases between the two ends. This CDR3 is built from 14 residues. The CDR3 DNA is TGTGCCAGCACCAGTTATGGGGAACTCTATGGCTACACCTTC. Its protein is CASTSYGELYGYTF.

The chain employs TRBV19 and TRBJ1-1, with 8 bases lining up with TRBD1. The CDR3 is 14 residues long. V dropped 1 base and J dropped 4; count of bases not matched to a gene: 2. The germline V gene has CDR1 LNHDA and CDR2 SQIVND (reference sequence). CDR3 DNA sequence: TGTGCCAGTAGTATAGTCCAGGGGGCCACTGAAGCTTTCTTT. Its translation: CASSIVQGATEAFF.

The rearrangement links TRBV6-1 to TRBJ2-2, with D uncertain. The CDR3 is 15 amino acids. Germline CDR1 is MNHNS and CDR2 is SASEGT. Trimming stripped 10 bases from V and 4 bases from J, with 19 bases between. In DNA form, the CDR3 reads TGTGCCACCGGATGGGGTTTAGTAGGCACCGGGGAGCTGTTTTTT. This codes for CATGWGLVGTGELFF.

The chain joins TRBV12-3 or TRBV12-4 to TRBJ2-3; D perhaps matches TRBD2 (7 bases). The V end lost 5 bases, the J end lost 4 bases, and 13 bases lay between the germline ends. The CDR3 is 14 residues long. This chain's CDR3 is CASSPGGPADTQYF. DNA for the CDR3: TGTGCCAGCAGTCCCGGGGGGCCAGCAGATACGCAGTATTTT.

CDR3 DNA: TGCGCCAGCAGCCAAGATTTGGGGGGTGATGGCTACACCTTC. It codes for CASSQDLGGDGYTF. The chain links TRBV4-3 to TRBJ1-2, with D possibly TRBD1 on 5 matching bases. Germline V gene lookup returns CDR1 LGHNA and CDR2 YSLEER. V lost 0 bases and J 6 bases, leaving 11 bases between the germline ends. This CDR3 region has 14 residues.

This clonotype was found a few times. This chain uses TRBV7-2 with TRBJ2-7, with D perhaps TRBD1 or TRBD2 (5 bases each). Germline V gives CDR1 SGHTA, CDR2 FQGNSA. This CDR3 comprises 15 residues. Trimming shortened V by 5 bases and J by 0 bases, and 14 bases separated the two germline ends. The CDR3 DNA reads TGTGCCAGCAGCCCAAGGGACGGGAACTCCTACGAGCAGTACTTC. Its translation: CASSPRDGNSYEQYF.

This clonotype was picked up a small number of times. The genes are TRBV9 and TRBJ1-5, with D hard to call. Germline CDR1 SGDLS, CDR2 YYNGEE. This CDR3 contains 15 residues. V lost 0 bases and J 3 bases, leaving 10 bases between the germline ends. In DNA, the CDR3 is TGTGCCAGCAGCGTAGCCGGTCAGGACAATCAGCCCCAGCATTTT. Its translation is CASSVAGQDNQPQHF.

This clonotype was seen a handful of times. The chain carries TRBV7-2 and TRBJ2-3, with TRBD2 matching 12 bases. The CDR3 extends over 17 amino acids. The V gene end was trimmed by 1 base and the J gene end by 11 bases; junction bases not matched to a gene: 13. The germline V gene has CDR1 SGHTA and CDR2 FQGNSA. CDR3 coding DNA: TGTGCCAGCAGCTTAGAACTAGCGGGGGGCCTGGCTAGTGTGCAGTATTTT. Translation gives CASSLELAGGLASVQYF.